The sequence of this T cell receptor (beta chain) was determined in a study of blood T cell repertoires in COVID-19. The wider study: Both acute and convalescent COVID-19 samples were obtained from the United States, Italy and Spain.

This clone has more than one count but fewer than ten. Source study methods: Estimates of nucleated cell counts were drawn from the amplification of reference gene primers. Clones were read by immunoSEQ multiplex PCR, and TCRdb kept only the in-frame ones, dropping some. V and J calls and clone size follow that table, whereas D and trimming were derived from the DNA. The sample has some 130,000 clones; around nine tenths are singletons. The J segment lost 0 bases and the V segment lost 5 bases, leaving 1 base of the junction unmatched. The germline V gene encodes CDR1 SEHNR and CDR2 FQNEAQ (reference sequence). The CDR3 contains 15 residues.

Sample: peripheral blood. This chain joins TRBV7-9 and TRBJ2-7, with 13 nucleotides matching TRBD2. This receptor was identified in a man in his forties or fifties with active or convalescent COVID-19. In nucleotides, the CDR3 is TGTGCCAGCAGCCGGACTAGCGGGAGCTCCTACGAGCAGTACTTC. Amino acid sequence: CASSRTSGSSYEQYF.